Presented here are 14 T cell receptor beta chains from one specimen sequenced in a study of blood T cell repertoires in COVID-19. Clones were read by immunoSEQ multiplex PCR, and TCRdb kept only the in-frame ones, dropping some. The sample lists roughly 150,000 clones; over 80% were seen once. The sequencing input was peripheral blood. The source is a woman over 75 with COVID-19, enrolled during active disease.

This sequence joins TRBV6-5 and TRBJ2-5; tentatively, D is TRBD1 (6 bases). V was cut by 6 bases and J by 5 bases, with 13 bases left in between. Germline V gene lookup returns CDR1 MNHEY and CDR2 SVGAGI. The CDR3 is 13 amino acids. In DNA, the CDR3 is TGTGCCAGCAGACAGGGCGAGTTTGAGACCCAGTACTTC. It yields the protein CASRQGEFETQYF.

The chain is built from TRBV5-6 and TRBJ2-1; a possible D gene is TRBD2 (6 bases). Germline values: CDR1 SGHDT, CDR2 YYEEEE. Trimming removed 2 bases at V and 2 bases at J, with 20 bases between. CDR3 length: 18 residues. The CDR3 DNA is TGTGCCAGCAGCTTAGGATTAGGCGGGATAGGGACCTACAATGAGCAGTTCTTC. This encodes CASSLGLGGIGTYNEQFF. The full variable domain, completed using reference TRBV5-6 and TRBJ2-1, is DAGVTQSPTHLIKTRGQQVTLRCSPKSGHDTVSWYQQALGQGPQFIFQYYEEEERQRGNFPDRFSGHQFPNYSSELNVNALLLGDSALYLCASSLGLGGIGTYNEQFFGPGTRLTVL.

This clone has just a few counts. The chain has TRBV14 and TRBJ1-2; D possibly corresponds to TRBD1 (5 bases). The ends were cut back, 3 bases at V and 3 bases at J, with 11 bases in the middle. The CDR3 spans 14 residues. CDR1 SGHDN and CDR2 FVKESK come from the germline V gene. CDR3 sequence (DNA): TGTGCCAGCAGCCACAGGGAAGGAGACTATGGCTACACCTTC. Translating it yields CASSHREGDYGYTF.

The chain links TRBV5-6 to TRBJ2-2; TRBD1 matches at 7 bases. Germline loops: CDR1 SGHDT, CDR2 YYEEEE. Trimming cost V 4 bases and J 7 bases; bases outside gene matches: 7. This CDR3 region has 14 residues. The CDR3 loop reads CASSDLQGFGELFF. CDR3 bases: TGTGCCAGCAGCGACCTACAGGGGTTCGGGGAGCTGTTTTTT.

Only a few counts were recorded for this clone. The V and J genes are TRBV7-8 and TRBJ1-1; D uncertain. Germline V lookup: CDR1 SGHVS, CDR2 FQNEAQ. V was trimmed by 2 bases and J by 4 bases, leaving 8 bases between them. The CDR3 contains 13 residues. This CDR3 is CASSLRGTTEAFF. In nucleotides, the CDR3 is TGTGCCAGCAGCTTACGGGGAACCACTGAAGCTTTCTTT.

This chain connects TRBV10-3 to TRBJ1-4, with 8 bases matching TRBD1. The CDR3 runs 11 residues. Germline CDR1 is ENHRY and CDR2 is SYGVKD. V lost 11 bases and J lost 8; bases outside the gene matches: 4. The CDR3 region is CASWTGEKLFF. CDR3 bases: TGTGCCTCGTGGACAGGGGAAAAACTGTTTTTT.

This chain links TRBV3-1 (or the pseudogene TRBV3-2) with TRBJ1-5; D gene unclear. This CDR3 is 17 amino acids long. The germline V and J ends were trimmed by 5 bases and 3 bases, with 20 bases remaining between them. Germline lookup yields CDR1 LGHDT and CDR2 YNNKEL (reference sequence). CDR3 sequence reads: CASSSSAAAGYNQPQHF. In nucleotides, the CDR3 is TGTGCCAGCAGCTCCTCCGCCGCGGCGGGGTACAATCAGCCCCAGCATTTT.

The chain has TRBV7-8 and TRBJ2-7; 11 nucleotides align to TRBD1. CDR3 length equals 13 residues. After removal of 5 bases from V and 10 bases from J, the junction contained 7 bases not matched to a gene. Germline V gene data show CDR1 as SGHVS and CDR2 as FQNEAQ. In DNA form, the CDR3 reads TGTGCCAGCAGCCAATCGGGACAGGGGGTCCAGTACTTC. Its translation: CASSQSGQGVQYF. The full variable domain, its missing parts supplied by reference TRBV7-8 and TRBJ2-7, is GAGVSQSPRYKVAKRGQDVALRCDPISGHVSLFWYQQALGQGPEFLTYFQNEAQLDKSGLPSDRFFAERPEGSVSTLKIQRTQQEDSAVYLCASSQSGQGVQYFGPGTRLTVT.

A note on this clone: Other DNA sequences in this specimen translate into the identical CDR3. The genes are TRBV5-1 and TRBJ1-1, with a possible D match to TRBD1 (6 bases). Germline V gives CDR1 SGHRS, CDR2 YFSETQ. V lost 2 bases to trimming and J lost 1 base, with 9 bases between them. The CDR3 totals 14 residues. This CDR3 reads CASSLGGANTEAFF. Here the CDR3 DNA reads TGCGCCAGCAGCTTAGGGGGGGCGAACACTGAAGCTTTCTTT.

The genes are TRBV5-4 and TRBJ1-2, with a tentative D call TRBD1 (5 bases). The CDR3 has 14 residues. V lost 6 bases, J lost 8 bases, and 20 bases lay in between. Germline assignment: CDR1 SGHNT and CDR2 YYREEE (reference sequence). CDR3 in DNA: TGTGCCAGCACCCCGGGCGGGGACTACTGGGGCTACACCTTC. It yields the protein CASTPGGDYWGYTF.

The chain uses TRBV27 and TRBJ2-1; the D is unclear. The CDR3 length is 20 residues. The germline V gene has CDR1 MNHEY and CDR2 SMNVEV (reference sequence). Trimming removed 3 bases at V and 1 base at J, with 25 bases between. Here the CDR3 reads CASSFLSVLPTARSYNEQFF. The CDR3 nucleotides are TGTGCCAGCAGTTTCCTCTCTGTTCTCCCGACCGCTAGATCCTACAATGAGCAGTTCTTC.

The V gene is TRBV20-1, the J gene TRBJ2-5, with 7 bases that match TRBD2. Trimming at V came to 3 bases and at J to 5 bases, leaving 6 bases not matched to a gene. The CDR3 extends over 13 amino acids. Germline CDR1 reads DFQATT; CDR2 reads SNEGSKA (reference sequence). The CDR3 is CSASRGEAETQYF. In nucleotides, the CDR3 is TGCAGTGCTAGTCGGGGGGAAGCGGAGACCCAGTACTTC.

The chain is built from TRBV10-1 and TRBJ1-6; unclear D gene. The germline CDR1 and CDR2 sequences are WNHNN and SYGVQD (reference sequence). The V end was cut by 0 bases, the J end by 7 bases, with 10 bases between. The length of the CDR3 is 15 residues. CDR3 residues: CASSESRTGNSPLHF. CDR3 sequence (DNA): TGCGCCAGCAGTGAGTCCAGGACGGGGAATTCACCCCTCCACTTT.

This chain connects TRBV7-8 to TRBJ1-3, with D possibly matching TRBD1 (6 bases). CDR3 length equals 17 residues. CDR1 and CDR2 (germline): SGHVS, FQNEAQ. Trimming pared 3 bases from V and 2 bases from J, leaving 17 bases between. CDR3 DNA sequence: TGTGCCAGCAGCTTTTACCGGGACATCGTTCCTGGAAACACCATATATTTT. Protein sequence: CASSFYRDIVPGNTIYF. The variable domain in full, completed from reference TRBV7-8 and TRBJ1-3, reads GAGVSQSPRYKVAKRGQDVALRCDPISGHVSLFWYQQALGQGPEFLTYFQNEAQLDKSGLPSDRFFAERPEGSVSTLKIQRTQQEDSAVYLCASSFYRDIVPGNTIYFGEGSWLTVV.